Following are 17 T cell receptor beta chains from one sample sequenced in a study of CD8 T cells in ankylosing spondylitis. TCRdb used MiXCR to reprocess the 5' RACE reads, holding one entry per CDR3 protein. The data contain about 220,000 distinct CDR3 sequences, around 25% of them singletons. The sample consisted of blood, either unsorted or a sorted T cell fraction (not recorded which). The receptors originated from a male donor with ankylosing spondylitis or in good health (not recorded which).

The table lists this clonotype with many counts. The CDR3 bases are TGCAGTGCCGGCGAAGGGCGTAGGGGGGTTAAGCAGTACTTC. The encoded protein is CSAGEGRRGVKQYF. The V call is TRBV20-1, the J call TRBJ2-7; TRBD1 or TRBD2 may be the D gene (6 bases each). In germline, CDR1 is DFQATT, CDR2 SNEGSKA (reference sequence). The CDR3 extends over 14 amino acids. V shed 6 bases and J shed 8 bases, with 23 bases lying between them.

This clonotype was recorded at least ten times. The gene calls are TRBV7-9 and TRBJ2-7; 13 bases line up with TRBD2. Germline assignment: CDR1 SEHNR and CDR2 FQNEAQ (reference sequence). The trim removed 5 bases at V and 0 bases at J, leaving 7 bases unmatched. CDR3 length equals 17 residues. CDR3 loop: CASSPGLAGLRSYEQYF. DNA of the CDR3: TGTGCCAGCAGCCCGGGACTAGCGGGGCTGCGCTCCTACGAGCAGTACTTC.

This clonotype was counted at least ten times. The chain employs TRBV6-5 and TRBJ2-2; weak D call: TRBD2 (6 bases). The germline V and J ends were trimmed by 2 bases and 6 bases, with 10 bases remaining between them. CDR1 MNHEY and CDR2 SVGAGI come from the germline V gene. The CDR3 totals 14 residues. This chain's CDR3 is CASSYRGRAGELFF. CDR3 sequence (DNA): TGTGCCAGCAGTTACCGGGGGAGAGCCGGGGAGCTGTTTTTT.

This clonotype was counted many times. The rearrangement joins TRBV20-1 to TRBJ2-1; D could derive from TRBD1 or TRBD2 (5 bases each). Per the germline V gene, CDR1 is DFQATT and CDR2 is SNEGSKA (reference sequence). The CDR3 covers 15 residues. Trimming took off 2 bases at V and 3 bases at J, with 14 bases between the two ends. The CDR3 loop reads CSARSRDEYYNEQFF. The DNA of the CDR3 is TGCAGTGCTAGATCTCGGGACGAGTACTACAATGAGCAGTTCTTC.

About this clonotype itself: The CDR3 carries no conserved terminal phenylalanine or tryptophan, so it likely arises from a read error. This rearrangement joins TRBV6-6 to TRBJ1-4; tentatively, D is TRBD1 (6 bases). The CDR3 consists of 13 residues. Germline CDR1 and CDR2: MNHNY and SVGAGI (reference sequence). V lost 6 bases and J lost 5, with 10 bases in between. This CDR3 reads CASRRGLNEKLFS. In DNA, the CDR3 is TGTGCCAGCAGGCGGGGGCTCAATGAAAAACTGTTTTCT.

The chain has TRBV10-3 and TRBJ1-5; D is undetermined. The CDR3 has 13 amino acids. With 0 bases removed from V and 6 bases from J, the gap between germline ends came to 6 bases. Germline CDR1 is ENHRY and CDR2 is SYGVKD. This chain's CDR3 is CAISESFSQPQHF. The CDR3 region has the DNA TGTGCCATCAGTGAGTCTTTTTCTCAGCCCCAGCATTTT.

This chain links TRBV7-2 with TRBJ2-7, with 7 bases lining up with TRBD2. From germline, CDR1 is SGHTA and CDR2 FQGNSA. The CDR3 loop spans 14 amino acids. V shed 5 bases, J shed 3 bases, and the junction held 7 bases outside the gene matches. CDR3 amino acids: CASSAGLAVYEQYF. The CDR3 DNA follows: TGTGCCAGCAGCGCCGGCCTAGCGGTCTACGAGCAGTACTTC. The complete variable domain, with remaining parts taken from reference TRBV7-2 and TRBJ2-7, reads GAGVSQSPSNKVTEKGKDVELRCDPISGHTALYWYRQSLGQGLEFLIYFQGNSAPDKSGLPSDRFSAERTGGSVSTLTIQRTQQEDSAVYLCASSAGLAVYEQYFGPGTRLTVT.

This clonotype has a count of ten or more. V usage is TRBV9 and J usage is TRBJ2-3; no clear D gene. CDR1 is SGDLS, CDR2 YYNGEE, per germline. The CDR3 length is 15 residues. V shed 2 bases and J shed 4 bases, with 14 bases lying between them. CDR3 protein: CASSVRAQVADTQYF. CDR3 nucleotide sequence: TGTGCCAGCAGCGTCCGGGCGCAGGTTGCAGATACGCAGTATTTT.

The chain links TRBV7-9 to TRBJ1-2; 8 bases align to TRBD1. V was clipped by 3 bases and J by 6 bases; unmatched bases: 6. The CDR3 consists of 14 residues. The germline V gene encodes CDR1 SEHNR and CDR2 FQNEAQ (reference sequence). The CDR3 DNA is TGTGCCAGCAGCTTGGACAGGGCAACCCATGGCTACACCTTC. Amino acid sequence: CASSLDRATHGYTF.

The rearrangement links TRBV29-1 to TRBJ2-5; 8 bases line up with TRBD2. The trim removed 8 bases at V and 3 bases at J, leaving 8 bases unmatched. Germline V gene data show CDR1 as SQVTM and CDR2 as ANQGSEA. The CDR3 length is 13 residues. The CDR3, as DNA: TGCAGCTCGACTAGCGAGGGAAAAGAGACCCAGTACTTC. This translates into CSSTSEGKETQYF.

This clonotype came up many times. CDR3 sequence: CATRKGGSKQETQYF. CDR3 in DNA: TGTGCCACCAGGAAAGGGGGCTCAAAACAAGAGACCCAGTACTTC. This chain joins TRBV15 and TRBJ2-5; TRBD1 matches at 7 bases. The V gene's germline CDR1 is LNHNV and CDR2 YYDKDF (reference sequence). This CDR3 comprises 15 residues. Trimming cost V 6 bases and J 2 bases; bases outside gene matches: 9.

This clonotype was found many times. The chain uses TRBV12-3 or TRBV12-4 and TRBJ2-1; no clear D. V was pared by 4 bases and J by 4 bases, with 8 bases between. There are 13 residues in the CDR3. The CDR3 region is CASSYLPYNEQFF. As DNA, the CDR3 is TGTGCCAGCAGTTATCTACCATACAATGAGCAGTTCTTC.

This clonotype has a handful of counts. V usage is TRBV18 and J usage is TRBJ2-7, with TRBD1 identical over 7 bases. The germline CDR1 and CDR2 sequences are KGHSH and LQKENI. V shed 1 base and J 7 bases; nucleotides not matched to a gene: 7. The CDR3 is 14 amino acids. CDR3 coding DNA: TGTGCCAGCTCACCACGGGGGACAGCCGGGGAGCAGTACTTC. It encodes CASSPRGTAGEQYF.

V and J are TRBV21-1 and TRBJ2-7; TRBD2 is the table's D call and was not checked against the DNA. TRBV21-1 is deemed a pseudogene. The CDR3 has 13 amino acids. CDR3 in DNA: TGTGCCAGCAGCGCATTACAGAGGAGGGAGCAGTACTTC. Translated: CASSALQRREQYF.

Concerning this clonotype itself: The CDR3 does not close with the conserved phenylalanine or tryptophan, likely indicating a read error. The genes are TRBV20-1 and TRBJ1-4, with TRBD1 matching 8 bases. Trimming took 1 base from V and 10 from J; bases not matched to a gene: 8. CDR3 size: 14 residues. Germline CDR1 and CDR2: DFQATT and SNEGSKA (reference sequence). Here the CDR3 reads CSARADRGGGKLFS. Here the CDR3 DNA reads TGCAGTGCTAGAGCCGACAGGGGAGGAGGAAAACTGTTTTCT.

The V call is TRBV20-1, the J call TRBJ1-3; TRBD1 agrees at 7 bases. Germline V gives CDR1 DFQATT, CDR2 SNEGSKA (reference sequence). J lost 3 bases, V lost 3 bases, and 2 bases had no gene match. This CDR3 is built from 13 residues. CDR3 sequence reads: CSARGQFGNTIYF. Written as DNA, the CDR3 is TGCAGTGCTAGGGGACAGTTTGGAAACACCATATATTTT.

The gene calls are TRBV7-9 and TRBJ2-1, with D possibly TRBD2 on 6 matching bases. The germline V gene encodes CDR1 SEHNR and CDR2 FQNEAQ (reference sequence). Trimming shortened V by 5 bases and J by 6 bases, and 14 bases separated the two germline ends. CDR3 length: 14 amino acids. The CDR3 nucleotides read TGTGCCAGCAGCGACCGGGACTGGGGCAATGAGCAGTTCTTC. This gives the protein CASSDRDWGNEQFF.